Listed here is a single T cell receptor beta chain. Its target is not known. The data were taken from a study of T cell responses to AZD1222 COVID-19 vaccine. Study observations and caveats: Regions 160-218 and 743-854 held dominance among vaccine-associated CD4 TCRs, which spanned spike. Rises in breadth and depth of Spike-specific TCRs came after two AZD1222 doses.

Germline values: CDR1 MNHEY, CDR2 SVGAGI. Deletions cut 6 bases from V and 5 bases from J, with 6 bases between. The CDR3 contains 11 residues. The protocol was immunoSEQ multiplex PCR, while the TCRdb copy is restricted to in-frame clones and leaves out a portion. The data hold about 84,000 clones, with approximately 83% observed a single time. This chain uses TRBV6-5 with TRBJ2-3; no firm D call. The sample was peripheral blood, taken 28 days after the second AZD1222 dose. This receptor was obtained from an adult who received the AZD1222 COVID-19 vaccine. The CDR3 is CASSRQDTQYF. The CDR3 DNA is TGTGCCAGCAGCCGGCAAGATACGCAGTATTTT.